Presented here are 16 T cell receptor beta chains from one specimen sequenced in a study of shared clonotypes between healthy human individuals. Only in-frame clones appear in the TCRdb table, and some are missing; sequencing was by immunoSEQ multiplex PCR. The sample has over 950,000 clones; 60% to 85% are singletons. The specimen sequenced was memory CD4+ T cells from PBMCs. Subset described: CD45RA-negative fraction. Receptor source: a young man in good health. Some clones in this sample may be carry-over from other donors' samples.

To note about this clone: Just one base apart from a much larger clone, this may be a read error. This chain connects TRBV29-1 to TRBJ1-1, with D perhaps TRBD1 (6 bases). Germline CDR1 SQVTM, CDR2 ANQGSEA. The CDR3 covers 13 residues. The CDR3 reads CSVSGQRRTEACF. CDR3 in DNA: TGCAGCGTTTCCGGACAGAGGAGAACTGAAGCTTGCTTT.

A word on this clone: The same CDR3 can be traced to other DNA sequences in this sample. This chain uses TRBV19 with TRBJ2-7; D is undetermined. The CDR3 totals 13 residues. Germline CDR1 is LNHDA and CDR2 is SQIVND (reference sequence). V lost 5 bases to trimming and J lost 0 bases, with 8 bases between them. CDR3 bases: TGTGCCAGTAGTTCGGACCACTCCTACGAGCAGTACTTC. This gives the protein CASSSDHSYEQYF.

This clone was detected only a few times. Given a much more abundant clone one base away, this may be a read error. The same CDR3 arises from other DNA sequences in this sample as well. The rearrangement uses TRBV5-1 and TRBJ1-1, with D possibly TRBD1 on 6 matching bases. Germline V gives CDR1 SGHRS, CDR2 YFSETQ. The V end was cut by 3 bases, the J end by 1 base, with 10 bases between. The CDR3 is made up of 14 amino acids. CDR3 in DNA: TGCGCCAGCAGCTCACAGGGAGGGAACACTGAAGCTTTCTTT. Amino acids: CASSSQGGNTEAFF.

This clone was detected only a few times. This sequence joins TRBV23-1 and TRBJ2-7; 10 bases map to TRBD2. TRBV23-1 is an ORF; its function is uncertain. V was pared by 6 bases and J by 4 bases, with 18 bases of the junction left unmatched. The CDR3 is 18 amino acids. The CDR3 nucleotides are TGCGCCAGCAGCCAAAGGGCTAGCGGGAGTTCGCCGTTTTACGAGCAGTACTTC. Its protein product is CASSQRASGSSPFYEQYF.

The chain uses TRBV10-3 and TRBJ2-3, with D unclear. Germline CDR1 is ENHRY and CDR2 is SYGVKD. The V end was cut by 2 bases, the J end by 3 bases, with 6 bases between. This CDR3 contains 13 residues. CDR3 amino acids: CAISEPSTDTQYF. In nucleotides, the CDR3 is TGTGCCATCAGTGAGCCCTCTACAGATACGCAGTATTTT.

The rearrangement joins TRBV13 to TRBJ2-3; weak D call: TRBD1 (5 bases). V lost 6 bases, J lost 0 bases, and 10 bases lay in between. The CDR3 loop spans 14 amino acids. The germline gives CDR1 PRHDT, CDR2 FYEKMQ (reference sequence). The CDR3 sequence is CASRDQGSTDTQYF. CDR3 bases: TGTGCCAGCAGGGATCAGGGAAGCACAGATACGCAGTATTTT.

The chain joins TRBV11-3 to TRBJ2-3; D is possibly TRBD1 or TRBD2 (6 bases each). Deletions cut 5 bases from V and 8 bases from J, with 8 bases between. Germline values: CDR1 SGHNT, CDR2 YENEEA. The CDR3 is made up of 11 amino acids. The CDR3 nucleotides are TGTGCCAGCAGCGAGGGGGGTACGCAGTATTTT. It yields the protein CASSEGGTQYF.

V is TRBV1 and J is TRBJ2-3; TRBD2 is the table's D call and was not checked against the DNA. TRBV1 is marked as a pseudogene. The CDR3 is 17 residues long. CDR3 protein: CTSSQAGLAGPTDTQYF. Written as DNA, the CDR3 is TGCACCAGCAGCCAAGCGGGACTAGCGGGGCCCACAGATACGCAGTATTTT.

The J gene is TRBJ2-1, the V gene TRBV7-9, with 7 nucleotides matching TRBD2. The germline gives CDR1 SEHNR, CDR2 FQNEAQ (reference sequence). V shed 1 base and J 13 bases; nucleotides not matched to a gene: 4. This CDR3 comprises 12 residues. CDR3 sequence reads: CASSLVGAGQFF. As DNA, the CDR3 is TGTGCCAGCAGCTTAGTAGGAGCGGGACAGTTCTTC.

CDR3 DNA sequence: TGTGCCACCAGCAGAGATGTAGCGGCGGGAGGAAACACCATATATTTT. Its translation: CATSRDVAAGGNTIYF. The chain employs TRBV15 and TRBJ1-3, with D uncertain. This CDR3 spans 16 amino acids. Germline CDR1 reads LNHNV; CDR2 reads YYDKDF (reference sequence). V was shortened by 0 bases and J by 4 bases, with 13 bases between the two germline ends.

This chain connects TRBV28 to TRBJ2-1, with 7 bases aligning to TRBD2. V gave up 6 bases and J gave up 7 bases; unmatched junction bases: 15. Germline lookup yields CDR1 MDHEN and CDR2 SYDVKM. CDR3 length: 16 residues. The CDR3 region is CASRPGSGGHFNEQFF. In nucleotides, the CDR3 is TGTGCCAGCAGGCCGGGGTCGGGGGGTCACTTTAATGAGCAGTTCTTC.

The chain recombines TRBV2 with TRBJ1-2; maybe TRBD1 (6 bases). The germline V and J ends were trimmed by 11 bases and 8 bases, with 18 bases remaining between them. Germline V gives CDR1 SNHLY, CDR2 FYNNEI. There are 12 residues in the CDR3. The CDR3, as DNA: TGTGCCCTACGAGGGCAGGGGTACGGCTACACCTTC. This translates into CALRGQGYGYTF.

This chain uses TRBV11-2 with TRBJ1-1; D uncertain. V was shortened by 2 bases and J by 1 base, with 11 bases between the two germline ends. The length of the CDR3 is 15 residues. Germline CDR1 reads SGHAT; CDR2 reads FQNNGV. As DNA, the CDR3 is TGTGCCAGCAGCTTAAAATCTTCAGGGAACACTGAAGCTTTCTTT. It translates to CASSLKSSGNTEAFF.

The V call is TRBV7-3, the J call TRBJ1-1; D remains unclear. CDR3 length: 13 amino acids. The ends were cut back, 4 bases at V and 5 bases at J, with 11 bases in the middle. Germline loops: CDR1 SGHTA, CDR2 FQGTGA. Written as DNA, the CDR3 is TGTGCCAGCAGCTATGGACTAGGGACTGAAGCTTTCTTT. As protein: CASSYGLGTEAFF.

The J gene is TRBJ2-1, the V gene TRBV11-3; D may match TRBD1 or TRBD2 (5 bases each). From germline, CDR1 is SGHNT and CDR2 YENEEA. Trimming removed 0 bases at V and 6 bases at J, with 12 bases between. The CDR3 is 15 amino acids. In DNA form, the CDR3 reads TGTGCCAGCAGCTTAGATTGGGACGCTTTCAATGAGCAGTTCTTC. Protein: CASSLDWDAFNEQFF.

In this sample, this clone turned up a few times. The chain has TRBV30 and TRBJ2-3; a possible D gene is TRBD2 (6 bases). Trimming removed 0 bases from V and 3 bases from J, with 7 bases in between. The CDR3 has 13 residues. Germline V lookup: CDR1 GTSNPN, CDR2 SVGIG (reference sequence). The DNA for the CDR3 is TGTGCCTGGAGTGTACGGGAGACAGATACGCAGTATTTT. It codes for CAWSVRETDTQYF.